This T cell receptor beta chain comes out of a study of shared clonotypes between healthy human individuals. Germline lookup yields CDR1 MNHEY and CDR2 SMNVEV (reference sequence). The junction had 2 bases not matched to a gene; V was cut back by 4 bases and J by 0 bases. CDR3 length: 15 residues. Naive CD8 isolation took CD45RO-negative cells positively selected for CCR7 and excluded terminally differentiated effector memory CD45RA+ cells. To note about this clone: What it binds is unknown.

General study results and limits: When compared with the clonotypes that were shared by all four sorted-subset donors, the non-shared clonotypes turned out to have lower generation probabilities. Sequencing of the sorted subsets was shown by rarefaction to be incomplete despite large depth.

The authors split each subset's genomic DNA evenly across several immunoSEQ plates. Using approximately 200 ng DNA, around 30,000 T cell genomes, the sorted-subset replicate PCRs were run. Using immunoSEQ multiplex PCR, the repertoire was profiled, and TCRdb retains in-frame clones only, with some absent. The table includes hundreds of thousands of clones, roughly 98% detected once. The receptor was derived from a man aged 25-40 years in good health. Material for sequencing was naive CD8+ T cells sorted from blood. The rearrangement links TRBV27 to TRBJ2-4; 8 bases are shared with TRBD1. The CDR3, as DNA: TGTGCCAGCAGTTCGACAGGGGTAGCCAAAAACATTCAGTACTTC. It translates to CASSSTGVAKNIQYF.